This T cell receptor (beta chain) came from a study of T cell responses to AZD1222 COVID-19 vaccine. Study outcomes and limitations: Clonal diversity was possibly underestimated, and the donors were mostly white British, with more females. Elevations in Spike-specific TCR breadth and depth followed administration of two AZD1222 doses.

The table came from immunoSEQ multiplex PCR; TCRdb's copy has only in-frame clones and leaves some out. The top ten hold approximately 1.3% of the sample, which has under 80,000 clones, approximately 90% seen once. Second doses at about 4 or about 12 weeks were pooled. This CDR3 spans 15 amino acids. Germline lookup yields CDR1 LNHDA and CDR2 SQIVND (reference sequence). V was cut by 9 bases and J by 5 bases, with 23 bases left in between. This clone was observed once. As yet, its antigen is unknown. The sample consisted of peripheral blood, taken 28 days after the second AZD1222 dose. This sequence joins TRBV19 and TRBJ2-7; a possible D gene is TRBD2 (7 bases). The sequence derives from an adult who received the AZD1222 COVID-19 vaccine. The CDR3 nucleotides are TGTGCCAGCCACCCGGGGGGCGGGAGAGTCGACGAGCAGTACTTC. Amino acids: CASHPGGGRVDEQYF.